This TCR beta chain emerged from a study of T cells in Graves' hyperthyroidism and ophthalmopathy. The V and J ends lost 2 bases and 3 bases, in that order; junction bases with no gene match: 10. The germline V gene encodes CDR1 GTSNPN and CDR2 SVGIG (reference sequence). The CDR3 runs to 16 residues. Regarding this clonotype: What it recognizes is unknown.

Amplification yielded TCR beta CDR3 regions, with RNA transcripts as the source. First-round RT-PCR targeting the TCR CDR3 was performed with the HTBI primer set. TCRdb passed the multiplex PCR reads through MiXCR, listing each CDR3 protein once. The data contain approximately 520,000 distinct CDR3 sequences, roughly 20% of them singletons. General observations from the study: Progression to ophthalmopathy was predicted a median of about six months early. Peripheral blood also featured most of the thyroid clonotypes expanded above 0.001.

The source material was blood. The TCR originated in a man between 18 and 29 years old with Graves' hyperthyroidism. The chain joins TRBV30 to TRBJ2-7, with 10 nucleotides matching TRBD2. CDR3 sequence: CAWSWASGGLNYEQYF. Here the CDR3 DNA reads TGTGCCTGGAGTTGGGCTAGCGGGGGTCTCAACTACGAGCAGTACTTC. The whole variable domain, filled in from reference TRBV30 and TRBJ2-7, reads SQTIHQWPATLVQPVGSPLSLECTVEGTSNPNLYWYRQAAGRGLQLLFYSVGIGQISSEVPQNLSASRPQDRQFILSSKKLLLSDSGFYLCAWSWASGGLNYEQYFGPGTRLTVT.